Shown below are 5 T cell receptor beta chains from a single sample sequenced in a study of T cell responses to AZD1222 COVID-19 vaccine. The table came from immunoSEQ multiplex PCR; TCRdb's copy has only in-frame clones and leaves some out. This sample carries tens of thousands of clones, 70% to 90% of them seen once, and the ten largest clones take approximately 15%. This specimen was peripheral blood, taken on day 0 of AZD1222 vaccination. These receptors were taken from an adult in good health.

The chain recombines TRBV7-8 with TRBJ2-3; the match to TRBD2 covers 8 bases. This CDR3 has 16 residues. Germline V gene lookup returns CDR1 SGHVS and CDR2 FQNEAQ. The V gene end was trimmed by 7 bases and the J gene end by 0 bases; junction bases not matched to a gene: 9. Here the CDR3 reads CASIPVGGRSTDTQYF. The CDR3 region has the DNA TGTGCCAGCATCCCAGTGGGCGGGAGGAGCACAGATACGCAGTATTTT.

The CDR3 region has the DNA TGTGCCAGCAGCGCGGGGGACCGGAACACTGAAGCTTTCTTT. It yields the protein CASSAGDRNTEAFF. The genes are TRBV11-2 and TRBJ1-1, with D maybe TRBD1 (5 bases). Looked up from germline, CDR1 is SGHAT and CDR2 is FQNNGV. The V end lost 5 bases, the J end lost 1 base, and 11 bases lay between the germline ends. CDR3 length equals 14 residues.

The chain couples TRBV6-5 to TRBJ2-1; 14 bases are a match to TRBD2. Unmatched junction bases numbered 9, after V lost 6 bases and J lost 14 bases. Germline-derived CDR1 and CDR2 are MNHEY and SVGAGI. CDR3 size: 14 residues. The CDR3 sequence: CASSKGTSGRFEFF. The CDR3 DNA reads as TGTGCCAGCAGCAAAGGGACTAGCGGGAGATTTGAGTTCTTC.

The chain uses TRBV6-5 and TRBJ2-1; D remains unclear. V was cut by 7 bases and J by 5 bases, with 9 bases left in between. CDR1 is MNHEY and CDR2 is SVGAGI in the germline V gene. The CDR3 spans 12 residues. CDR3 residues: CASNRDHNEQFF. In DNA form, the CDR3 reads TGTGCCAGCAATCGAGACCACAATGAGCAGTTCTTC.

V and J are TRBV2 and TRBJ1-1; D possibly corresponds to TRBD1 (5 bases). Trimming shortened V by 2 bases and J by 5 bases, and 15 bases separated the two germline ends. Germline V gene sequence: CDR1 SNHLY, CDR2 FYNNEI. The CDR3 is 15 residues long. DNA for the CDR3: TGTGCCAGCAGTGAACAGGGAATGGTTGGGACTGAAGCTTTCTTT. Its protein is CASSEQGMVGTEAFF.